This TCR beta chain was captured in a study of blood T cell repertoires in COVID-19. Study overall: COVID-19 samples from acute and convalescent phases originated in the United States, Italy and Spain. PBMCs, B-cell-depleted T cells, or T cells provided the cDNA or gDNA that made up the material.

In the original analysis: Estimation of nucleated cell counts was performed using reference gene primer amplification. Method: immunoSEQ multiplex PCR; TCRdb's copy keeps in-frame clones and lacks some. V, J and clone size are those of that table, while D and trimming were read from the DNA. The table has about 220,000 clones, roughly 85% seen once; the top ten hold approximately 2.3%. Seattle's enrolled individuals joined amid active infection and were then monitored longitudinally. The CDR3 extends over 16 amino acids. The V end was cut by 1 base, the J end by 3 bases, with 15 bases between. Germline CDR1 reads SGHTA; CDR2 reads FQGNSA.

The chain is built from TRBV7-2 and TRBJ1-1; D not certain. Sequenced: peripheral blood. The TCR originated in a woman aged 70-85 years with COVID-19, enrolled during active disease. The CDR3 protein is CASSLGAQIGHTEAFF. Written as DNA, the CDR3 is TGTGCCAGCAGCTTAGGGGCCCAAATTGGGCACACTGAAGCTTTCTTT.